These 26 T cell receptor beta chains originate from one sample sequenced in a study of cytomegalovirus exposure and HLA in healthy donors. 13 Jbeta primers and 60 Vbeta primers were used for the PCR. TCRdb's table, derived via immunoSEQ multiplex PCR, lists solely in-frame clones and lacks some. The data show over 90,000 clones, with around 78% seen just once and 2% to 3% held by the top ten. The sample consisted of PBMCs. These receptors originate from a man aged 35-49 years in good health and CMV-seronegative.

The chain recombines TRBV5-6 with TRBJ1-1, with D perhaps matching TRBD1 (6 bases). Germline CDR1 and CDR2: SGHDT and YYEEEE. The V end lost 4 bases, the J end lost 6 bases, and 25 bases lay between the germline ends. CDR3 length: 17 residues. In nucleotides, the CDR3 is TGTGCCAGCAGCCCGGTGGGGACATTTGGCGGAATCGCTGAAGCTTTCTTT. Translated, it gives CASSPVGTFGGIAEAFF.

The V call is TRBV7-3, the J call TRBJ2-1; the D is unclear. This CDR3 region has 14 residues. V lost 5 bases and J lost 7, with 15 bases in between. The germline V gene has CDR1 SGHTA and CDR2 FQGTGA. CDR3 loop: CASSPSLQTNEQFF. CDR3 sequence (DNA): TGTGCCAGCAGCCCCAGCCTACAGACAAATGAGCAGTTCTTC.

The DNA for the CDR3 is TGCGCCAGCAGCTCGGCACAGTGGGACTATGGCTACACCTTC. This gives the protein CASSSAQWDYGYTF. The gene calls are TRBV5-1 and TRBJ1-2; no firm D call. CDR1 is SGHRS, CDR2 YFSETQ, per germline. With 3 bases removed from V and 3 bases from J, the gap between germline ends came to 12 bases. The CDR3 consists of 14 residues.

This clone was counted only a few times. This sequence joins TRBV25-1 and TRBJ1-2; D call uncertain. The CDR3 covers 14 residues. CDR1 is MGHDK and CDR2 is SYGVNS in the germline V gene. V was cut by 2 bases and J by 1 base, with 8 bases left in between. In nucleotides, the CDR3 is TGTGCCAGCAGTGAAGGAGGTTTTAACTATGGCTACACCTTC. This translates into CASSEGGFNYGYTF.

A single count supports this clone. The rearrangement joins TRBV7-8 to TRBJ2-3; D perhaps matches TRBD2 (5 bases). From germline, CDR1 is SGHVS and CDR2 FQNEAQ. V was pared by 5 bases and J by 7 bases, with 10 bases between. This CDR3 region has 12 residues. The CDR3 here is CASSMDLNTQYF. The CDR3 nucleotides read TGTGCCAGCAGCATGGACTTAAATACGCAGTATTTT.

V and J are TRBV6-5 and TRBJ1-2; D remains ambiguous. The V end lost 5 bases, the J end lost 1 base, and 8 bases lay between the germline ends. The CDR3 has 13 amino acids. Germline CDR1 MNHEY, CDR2 SVGAGI. For the CDR3, the DNA is TGTGCCAGCAGTACCACAGATAACTATGGCTACACCTTC. It yields the protein CASSTTDNYGYTF.

This clone was counted only a few times. The chain combines TRBV30 with TRBJ1-1; D call uncertain. This CDR3 has 12 amino acids. Trimming stripped 5 bases from V and 2 bases from J, with 9 bases between. CDR1 GTSNPN and CDR2 SVGIG come from the germline V gene (reference sequence). CDR3 nucleotides: TGTGCCTGGGGACGGGATAACACTGAAGCTTTCTTT. Residues: CAWGRDNTEAFF.

The V and J genes are TRBV7-3 and TRBJ2-7, with D perhaps matching TRBD2 (8 bases). V shed 5 bases and J shed 3 bases, with 17 bases lying between them. CDR1 and CDR2 (germline): SGHTA, FQGTGA. The CDR3 consists of 15 residues. The CDR3 coding sequence is TGTGCCAGCAGCCCGGGAGGGGGCCTTAGCTACGAGCAGTACTTC. The encoded protein is CASSPGGGLSYEQYF.

The chain couples TRBV7-3 to TRBJ2-2; D is possibly TRBD2 (5 bases). The germline V and J ends were trimmed by 5 bases and 5 bases, with 18 bases remaining between them. Germline values: CDR1 SGHTA, CDR2 FQGTGA. This CDR3 spans 16 amino acids. CDR3 sequence reads: CASSTNRYRGTGELFF. In DNA, the CDR3 is TGTGCCAGCAGCACCAATCGGTACAGAGGGACCGGGGAGCTGTTTTTT.

V gene TRBV6-1 combines with J gene TRBJ2-3, with a tentative D call TRBD2 (5 bases). The V gene's germline CDR1 is MNHNS and CDR2 SASEGT. V was pared by 6 bases and J by 1 base, with 14 bases between. The CDR3 length is 15 residues. Here the CDR3 DNA reads TGTGCCAGCAGAAGTCAGGTGGAGGGCACAGATACGCAGTATTTT. This encodes CASRSQVEGTDTQYF.

The chain recombines TRBV7-3 with TRBJ2-2; D is ambiguous. CDR1 and CDR2 from the germline V gene are SGHTA and FQGTGA. V shed 1 base and J shed 0 bases, with 3 bases lying between them. This CDR3 has 14 residues. The CDR3, as DNA: TGTGCCAGCAGCTTAAGTACGAACACCGGGGAGCTGTTTTTT. Translating it yields CASSLSTNTGELFF.

The V and J genes are TRBV19 and TRBJ2-1, with a weak D call TRBD2 (5 bases). Germline V CDR1 and CDR2: LNHDA, SQIVND (reference sequence). V gave up 5 bases and J gave up 6 bases, with 11 bases separating them. The CDR3 is 13 residues long. The chain's CDR3 is CASSSRGPNEQFF. The CDR3 DNA follows: TGTGCCAGTAGTTCCCGGGGTCCCAATGAGCAGTTCTTC.

The chain joins TRBV7-9 to TRBJ1-3, with 7 bases matching TRBD1. V trimming: 6 bases; J trimming: 0 bases; junction bases outside the gene matches: 5. The CDR3 is made up of 15 amino acids. Germline CDR1 SEHNR, CDR2 FQNEAQ (reference sequence). The CDR3 bases are TGTGCCAGCAGACAGGACAGGAGCTCTGGAAACACCATATATTTT. Protein product: CASRQDRSSGNTIYF.

The chain is built from TRBV6-1 and TRBJ1-5; 7 nucleotides agree with TRBD1. Germline V lookup: CDR1 MNHNS, CDR2 SASEGT. This CDR3 spans 14 amino acids. V lost 7 bases and J lost 4; bases outside the gene matches: 7. In DNA form, the CDR3 reads TGTGCCAGCACCGAGACAGGGCTAAATCAGCCCCAGCATTTT. Encoded protein: CASTETGLNQPQHF.

V usage is TRBV6-1 and J usage is TRBJ1-5; 7 positions match TRBD1. Per germline, CDR1 MNHNS and CDR2 SASEGT. This CDR3 has 13 amino acids. Germline trimming cut 6 bases from V and 3 bases from J; bases unmatched to any gene: 2. For the CDR3, the DNA is TGTGCCAGCAGCGGGACAGACAATCAGCCCCAGCATTTT. This gives the protein CASSGTDNQPQHF.

J is TRBJ2-7 and V is TRBV18; 9 bases fit TRBD1. Germline assignment: CDR1 KGHSH and CDR2 LQKENI. The V segment lost 5 bases and the J segment 1 base; nucleotides outside the gene matches: 6. This CDR3 is built from 15 residues. The CDR3 sequence: CASSSSDRGSYEQYF. CDR3 coding DNA: TGTGCCAGCTCATCCTCCGACAGGGGGTCCTACGAGCAGTACTTC.

J is TRBJ2-7 and V is TRBV13; the match to TRBD1 covers 7 bases. Germline loops: CDR1 PRHDT, CDR2 FYEKMQ (reference sequence). V was pared by 4 bases and J by 3 bases, with 6 bases of the junction left unmatched. This CDR3 region has 14 residues. This chain's CDR3 is CASSSGQTRYEQYF. DNA for the CDR3: TGTGCCAGCAGCTCGGGACAGACTCGCTACGAGCAGTACTTC.

This clone was counted once. The gene calls are TRBV7-2 and TRBJ1-6, with D possibly being TRBD1 (5 bases). CDR3 length equals 16 residues. The ends were cut back, 1 base at V and 9 bases at J, with 16 bases in the middle. Germline V gene sequence: CDR1 SGHTA, CDR2 FQGNSA. CDR3 nucleotides: TGTGCCAGCAGCTTAGTGGCAGGGAATTTGGGTTCACCCCTCCACTTT. Protein: CASSLVAGNLGSPLHF.

This clone showed up just once. This rearrangement joins TRBV18 to TRBJ1-1, with no clear D. V was clipped by 2 bases and J by 1 base, with 8 bases between them. Germline CDR1 reads KGHSH; CDR2 reads LQKENI. The length of the CDR3 is 14 residues. CDR3 DNA: TGTGCCAGCTCACCAGTCTCTTCGAACACTGAAGCTTTCTTT. This codes for CASSPVSSNTEAFF.

The chain employs TRBV7-2 and TRBJ1-2, with TRBD1 as a possible D gene (5 bases). The CDR3 extends over 14 amino acids. Germline loops: CDR1 SGHTA, CDR2 FQGNSA. The V end was cut by 2 bases, the J end by 5 bases, with 12 bases between. The CDR3 DNA reads as TGTGCCAGCAGCTTATTCAGGGTTGAATATGGCTACACCTTC. This gives the protein CASSLFRVEYGYTF.

V and J are TRBV5-6 and TRBJ2-7, with TRBD2 matching over 14 bases. The germline V gene has CDR1 SGHDT and CDR2 YYEEEE. The CDR3 consists of 17 residues. V shed 3 bases and J 2 bases; nucleotides not matched to a gene: 7. Here the CDR3 reads CASSSGLAGGPPYEQYF. CDR3 sequence (DNA): TGTGCCAGCAGCTCCGGACTAGCGGGGGGCCCGCCCTACGAGCAGTACTTC.

Written as DNA, the CDR3 is TGCGCCAGCAGCTTCGACGGGGTTTTTTTTGCAGATACGCAGTATTTT. This codes for CASSFDGVFFADTQYF. The chain employs TRBV5-1 and TRBJ2-3; a possible D gene is TRBD2 (5 bases). The ends were cut back, 2 bases at V and 4 bases at J, with 17 bases in the middle. CDR3 length: 16 residues. Looked up from germline, CDR1 is SGHRS and CDR2 is YFSETQ. The whole variable domain, filled in from reference TRBV5-1 and TRBJ2-3, reads KAGVTQTPRYLIKTRGQQVTLSCSPISGHRSVSWYQQTPGQGLQFLFEYFSETQRNKGNFPGRFSGRQFSNSRSEMNVSTLELGDSALYLCASSFDGVFFADTQYFGPGTRLTVL.

A remark on this clone: Other DNA sequences in the sample encode the same CDR3. CDR3: CASSDRTGGGYGYTF. The CDR3 coding sequence is TGTGCCAGCAGCGACAGGACAGGGGGCGGCTATGGCTACACCTTC. The chain employs TRBV9 and TRBJ1-2, with 11 positions matching TRBD1. Unmatched junction bases numbered 5, after V lost 3 bases and J lost 4 bases. The CDR3 extends over 15 amino acids. Germline CDR1 and CDR2: SGDLS and YYNGEE.

This chain joins TRBV5-1 and TRBJ1-2; 10 bases map to TRBD1. The CDR3 is 15 amino acids. V lost 4 bases, J lost 8 bases, and 11 bases stayed unmatched. Germline loops: CDR1 SGHRS, CDR2 YFSETQ. The CDR3: CASSPVGQGDGGYTF. In DNA, the CDR3 is TGCGCCAGCAGCCCGGTTGGACAGGGGGACGGAGGCTACACCTTC. Drawing the rest from reference TRBV5-1 and TRBJ1-2, the complete variable domain is KAGVTQTPRYLIKTRGQQVTLSCSPISGHRSVSWYQQTPGQGLQFLFEYFSETQRNKGNFPGRFSGRQFSNSRSEMNVSTLELGDSALYLCASSPVGQGDGGYTFGSGTRLTVV.

This clone was observed a single time. The chain joins TRBV7-3 to TRBJ2-3; 10 bases match TRBD2. V was pared by 5 bases and J by 1 base, with 3 bases of the junction left unmatched. The length of the CDR3 is 15 residues. Germline-derived CDR1 and CDR2 are SGHTA and FQGTGA. CDR3 nucleotide sequence: TGTGCCAGCAGCACGCTAGCGGGGGGCACAGATACGCAGTATTTT. Encoded protein: CASSTLAGGTDTQYF.

CDR3 sequence reads: CASSSAASPSEQYF. Here the CDR3 DNA reads TGTGCCAGCAGCTCCGCGGCTTCCCCTTCCGAGCAGTACTTC. The V and J genes are TRBV5-4 and TRBJ2-7, with D unresolved. V was shortened by 3 bases and J by 6 bases, with 16 bases between the two germline ends. CDR1 is SGHNT, CDR2 YYREEE, per germline (reference sequence). CDR3 length: 14 residues.